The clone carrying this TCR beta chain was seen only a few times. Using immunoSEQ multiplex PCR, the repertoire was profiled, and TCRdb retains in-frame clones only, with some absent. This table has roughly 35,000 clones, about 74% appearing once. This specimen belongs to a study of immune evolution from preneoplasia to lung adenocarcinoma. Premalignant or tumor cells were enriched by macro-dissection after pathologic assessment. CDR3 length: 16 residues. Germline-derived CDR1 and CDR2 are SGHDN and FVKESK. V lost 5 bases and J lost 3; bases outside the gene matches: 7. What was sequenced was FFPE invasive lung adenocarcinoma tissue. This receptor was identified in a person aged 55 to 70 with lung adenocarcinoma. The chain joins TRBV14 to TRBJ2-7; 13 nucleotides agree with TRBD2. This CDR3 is CASSETGTSGNYEQYF. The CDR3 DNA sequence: TGTGCCAGCAGCGAAACCGGGACTAGCGGGAACTACGAGCAGTACTTC.